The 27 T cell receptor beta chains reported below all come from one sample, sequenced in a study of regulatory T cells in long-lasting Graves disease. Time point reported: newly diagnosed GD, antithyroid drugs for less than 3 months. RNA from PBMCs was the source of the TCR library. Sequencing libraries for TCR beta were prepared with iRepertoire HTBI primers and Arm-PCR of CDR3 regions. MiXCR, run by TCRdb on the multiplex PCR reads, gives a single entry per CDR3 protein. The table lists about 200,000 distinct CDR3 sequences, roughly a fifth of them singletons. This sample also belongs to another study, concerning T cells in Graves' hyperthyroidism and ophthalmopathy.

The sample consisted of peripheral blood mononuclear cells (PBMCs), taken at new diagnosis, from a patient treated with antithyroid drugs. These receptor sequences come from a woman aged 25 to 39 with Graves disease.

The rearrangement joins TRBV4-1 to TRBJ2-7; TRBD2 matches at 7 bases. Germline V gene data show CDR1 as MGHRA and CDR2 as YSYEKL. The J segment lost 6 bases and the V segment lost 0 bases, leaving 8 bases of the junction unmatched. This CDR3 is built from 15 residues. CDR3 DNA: TGCGCCAGCAGCCAAGATGCGGGGGACCATCTCGAGCAGTACTTC. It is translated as CASSQDAGDHLEQYF.

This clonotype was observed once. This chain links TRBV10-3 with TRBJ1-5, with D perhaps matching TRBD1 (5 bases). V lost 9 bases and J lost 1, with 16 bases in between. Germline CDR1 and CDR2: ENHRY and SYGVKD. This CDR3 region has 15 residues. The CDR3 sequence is CAIGQGVGSNQPQHF. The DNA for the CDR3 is TGTGCCATAGGCCAGGGAGTCGGAAGCAATCAGCCCCAGCATTTT.

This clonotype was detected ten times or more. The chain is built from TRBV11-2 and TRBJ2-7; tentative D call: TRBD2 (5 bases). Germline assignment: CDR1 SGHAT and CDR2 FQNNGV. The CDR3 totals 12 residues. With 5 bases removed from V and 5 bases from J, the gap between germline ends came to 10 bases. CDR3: CASSPGSNEQYF. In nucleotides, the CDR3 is TGTGCCAGCAGCCCGGGGTCCAACGAGCAGTACTTC.

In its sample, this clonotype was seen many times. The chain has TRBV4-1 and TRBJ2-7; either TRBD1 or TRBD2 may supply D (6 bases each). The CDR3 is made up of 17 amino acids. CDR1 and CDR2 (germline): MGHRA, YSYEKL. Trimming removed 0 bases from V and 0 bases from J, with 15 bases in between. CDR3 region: CASSQDRGGLSSYEQYF. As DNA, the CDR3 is TGCGCCAGCAGCCAAGATCGAGGGGGGCTGAGCTCCTACGAGCAGTACTTC.

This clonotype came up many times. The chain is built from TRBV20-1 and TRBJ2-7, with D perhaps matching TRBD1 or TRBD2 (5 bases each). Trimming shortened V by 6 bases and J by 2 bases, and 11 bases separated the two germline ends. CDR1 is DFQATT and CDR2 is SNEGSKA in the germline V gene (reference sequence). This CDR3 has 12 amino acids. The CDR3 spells CSAQGTAYEQYF. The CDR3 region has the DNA TGCAGTGCCCAAGGGACGGCCTACGAGCAGTACTTC.

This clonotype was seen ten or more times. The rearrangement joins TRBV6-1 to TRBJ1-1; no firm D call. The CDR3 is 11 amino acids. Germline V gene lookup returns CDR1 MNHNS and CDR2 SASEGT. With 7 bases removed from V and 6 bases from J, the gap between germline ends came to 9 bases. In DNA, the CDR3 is TGTGCCAGCACGACAAGGCCTGAAGCTTTCTTT. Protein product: CASTTRPEAFF.

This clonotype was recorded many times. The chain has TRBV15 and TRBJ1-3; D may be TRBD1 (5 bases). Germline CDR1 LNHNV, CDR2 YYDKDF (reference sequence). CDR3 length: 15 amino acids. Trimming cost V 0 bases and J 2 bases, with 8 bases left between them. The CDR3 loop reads CATSRETGAGNTIYF. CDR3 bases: TGTGCCACCAGCAGAGAAACAGGCGCTGGAAACACCATATATTTT.

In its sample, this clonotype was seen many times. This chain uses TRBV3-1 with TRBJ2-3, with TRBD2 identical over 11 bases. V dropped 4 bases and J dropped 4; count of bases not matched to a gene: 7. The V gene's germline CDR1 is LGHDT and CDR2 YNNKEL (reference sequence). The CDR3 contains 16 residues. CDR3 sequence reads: CASSRSTSGRADTQYF. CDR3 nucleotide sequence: TGTGCCAGCAGCCGGTCCACTAGCGGGAGAGCAGATACGCAGTATTTT.

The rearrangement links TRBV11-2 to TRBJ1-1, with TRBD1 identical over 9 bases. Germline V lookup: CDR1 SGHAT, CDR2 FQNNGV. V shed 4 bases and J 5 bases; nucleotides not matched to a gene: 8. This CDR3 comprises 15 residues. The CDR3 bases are TGTGCCAGCAGCTCACTACAGGGGGCGTTGACTGAAGCTTTCTTT. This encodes CASSSLQGALTEAFF.

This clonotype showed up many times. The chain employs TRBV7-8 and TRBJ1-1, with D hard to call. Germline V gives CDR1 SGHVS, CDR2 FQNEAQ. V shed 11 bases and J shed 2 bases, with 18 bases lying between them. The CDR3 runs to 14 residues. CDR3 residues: CASGDREVNTEAFF. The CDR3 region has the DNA TGTGCCTCCGGCGATCGCGAGGTTAACACTGAAGCTTTCTTT.

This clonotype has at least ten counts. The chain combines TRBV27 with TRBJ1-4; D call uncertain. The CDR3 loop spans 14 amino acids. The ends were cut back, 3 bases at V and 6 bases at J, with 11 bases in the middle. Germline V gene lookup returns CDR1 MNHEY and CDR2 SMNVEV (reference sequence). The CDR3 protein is CASSFPPYYEKLFF. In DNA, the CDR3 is TGTGCCAGCAGTTTTCCCCCCTACTATGAAAAACTGTTTTTT.

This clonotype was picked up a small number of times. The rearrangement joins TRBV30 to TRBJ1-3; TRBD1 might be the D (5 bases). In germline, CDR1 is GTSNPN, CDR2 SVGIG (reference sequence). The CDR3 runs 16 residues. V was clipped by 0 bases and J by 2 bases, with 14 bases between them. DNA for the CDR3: TGTGCCTGGAGTGTAGTCGGGGGGGGACCTGGAAACACCATATATTTT. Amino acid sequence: CAWSVVGGGPGNTIYF.

CDR3 sequence: CVKQGLAGGREQFF. CDR3 in DNA: TGTGTCAAACAGGGACTAGCGGGAGGGCGGGAGCAGTTCTTC. V and J are TRBV2 and TRBJ2-1, with 16 bases identical to TRBD2. Germline CDR1 is SNHLY and CDR2 is FYNNEI. The length of the CDR3 is 14 residues.

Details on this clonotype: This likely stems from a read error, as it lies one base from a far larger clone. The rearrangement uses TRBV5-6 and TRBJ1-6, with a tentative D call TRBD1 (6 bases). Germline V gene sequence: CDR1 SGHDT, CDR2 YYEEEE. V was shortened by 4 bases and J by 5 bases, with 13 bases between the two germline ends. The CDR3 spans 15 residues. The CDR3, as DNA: TGTGCCAGCAGCACCGGGACACTACATAATTCACCCCTCCACTTT. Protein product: CASSTGTLHNSPLHF.

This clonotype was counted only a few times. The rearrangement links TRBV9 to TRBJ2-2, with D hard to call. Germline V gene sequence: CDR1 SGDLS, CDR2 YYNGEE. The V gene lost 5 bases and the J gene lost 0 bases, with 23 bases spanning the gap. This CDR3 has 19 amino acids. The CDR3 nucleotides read TGTGCCAGCAGGCGATCCCCCCTAAAAGACCAAACGAACACCGGGGAGCTGTTTTTT. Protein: CASRRSPLKDQTNTGELFF.

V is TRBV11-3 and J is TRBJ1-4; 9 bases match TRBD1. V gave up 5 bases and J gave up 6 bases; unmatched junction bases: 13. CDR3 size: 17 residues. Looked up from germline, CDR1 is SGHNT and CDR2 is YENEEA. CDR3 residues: CASSARGTGSIDEKLFF. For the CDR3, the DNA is TGTGCCAGCAGCGCCCGGGGGACAGGGAGCATCGATGAAAAACTGTTTTTT.

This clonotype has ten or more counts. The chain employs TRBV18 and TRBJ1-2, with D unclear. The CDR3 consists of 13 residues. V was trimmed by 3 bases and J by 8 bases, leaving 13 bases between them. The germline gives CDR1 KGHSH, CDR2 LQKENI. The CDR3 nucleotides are TGTGCCAGCTCACCGGACCCGAAGTGGGGCTACACCTTC. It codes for CASSPDPKWGYTF.

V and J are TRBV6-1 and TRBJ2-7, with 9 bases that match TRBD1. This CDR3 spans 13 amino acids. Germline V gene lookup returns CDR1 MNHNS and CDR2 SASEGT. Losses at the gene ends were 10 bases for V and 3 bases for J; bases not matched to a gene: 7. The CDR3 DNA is TGTGCCAACAGCTCGACAGGGGGCTACGAGCAGTACTTC. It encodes CANSSTGGYEQYF.

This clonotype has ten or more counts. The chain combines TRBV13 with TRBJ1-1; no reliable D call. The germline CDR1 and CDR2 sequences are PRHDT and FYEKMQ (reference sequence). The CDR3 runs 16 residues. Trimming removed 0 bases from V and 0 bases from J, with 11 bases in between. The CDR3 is CASSLGRRLVNTEAFF. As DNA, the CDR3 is TGTGCCAGCAGCTTAGGCCGAAGGCTGGTGAACACTGAAGCTTTCTTT.

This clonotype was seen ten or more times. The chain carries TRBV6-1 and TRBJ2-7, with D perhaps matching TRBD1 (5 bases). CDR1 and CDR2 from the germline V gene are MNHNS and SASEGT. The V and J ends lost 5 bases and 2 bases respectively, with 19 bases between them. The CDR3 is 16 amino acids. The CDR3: CASSSPQLGATYEQYF. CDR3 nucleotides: TGTGCCAGCAGTAGCCCCCAGCTAGGGGCTACCTACGAGCAGTACTTC.

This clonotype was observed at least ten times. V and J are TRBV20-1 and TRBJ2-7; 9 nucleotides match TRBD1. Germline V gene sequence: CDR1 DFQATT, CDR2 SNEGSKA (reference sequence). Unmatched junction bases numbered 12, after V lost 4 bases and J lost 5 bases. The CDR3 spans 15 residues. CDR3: CSAKPRDRVYHEQYF. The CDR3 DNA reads TGCAGTGCTAAACCCCGGGACAGGGTATACCACGAGCAGTACTTC.

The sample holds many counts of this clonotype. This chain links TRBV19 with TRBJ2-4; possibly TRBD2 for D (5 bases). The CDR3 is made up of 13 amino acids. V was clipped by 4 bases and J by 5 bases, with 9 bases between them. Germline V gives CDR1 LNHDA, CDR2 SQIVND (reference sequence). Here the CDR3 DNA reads TGTGCCAGTAGTACGGGGAACGAAAACATTCAGTACTTC. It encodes CASSTGNENIQYF.

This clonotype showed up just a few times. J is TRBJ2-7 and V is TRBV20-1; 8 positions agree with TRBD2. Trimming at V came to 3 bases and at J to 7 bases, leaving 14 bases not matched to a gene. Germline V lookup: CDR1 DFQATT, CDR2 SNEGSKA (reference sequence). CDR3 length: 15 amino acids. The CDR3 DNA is TGCAGTGCTAGGCCCCCCCAGCGGGAGAGTGGTGAGCAGTACTTC. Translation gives CSARPPQRESGEQYF.

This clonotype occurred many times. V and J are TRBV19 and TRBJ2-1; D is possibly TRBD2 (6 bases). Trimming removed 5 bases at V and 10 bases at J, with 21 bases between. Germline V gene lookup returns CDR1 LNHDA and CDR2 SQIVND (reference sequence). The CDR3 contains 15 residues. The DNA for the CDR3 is TGTGCCAGTAGTCGCGCGGGGTCACCAGTACGGGAGCAGTTCTTC. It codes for CASSRAGSPVREQFF.

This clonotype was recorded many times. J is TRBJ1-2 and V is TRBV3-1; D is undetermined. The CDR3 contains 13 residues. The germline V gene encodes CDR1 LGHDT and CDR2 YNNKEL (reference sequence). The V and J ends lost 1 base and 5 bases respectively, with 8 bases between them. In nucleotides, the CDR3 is TGTGCCAGCAGCCAAGCCGTTCAGTATGGCTACACCTTC. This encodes CASSQAVQYGYTF.

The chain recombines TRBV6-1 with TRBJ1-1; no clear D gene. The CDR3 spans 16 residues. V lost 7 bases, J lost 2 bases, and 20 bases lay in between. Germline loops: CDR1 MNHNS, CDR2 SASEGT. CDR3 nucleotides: TGTGCCAGCATTTTTAGCTTGTCTCCGCCCAACACTGAAGCTTTCTTT. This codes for CASIFSLSPPNTEAFF.

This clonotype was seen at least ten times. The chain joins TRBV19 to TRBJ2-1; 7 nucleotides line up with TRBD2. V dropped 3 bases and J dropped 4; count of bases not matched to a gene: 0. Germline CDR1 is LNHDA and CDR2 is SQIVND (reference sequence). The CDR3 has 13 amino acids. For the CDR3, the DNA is TGTGCCAGTAGTATGGGGGGGTACAATGAGCAGTTCTTC. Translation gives CASSMGGYNEQFF.